A single sample is the source of the 28 T cell receptor beta chains below, sequenced in a study of blood T cell repertoires in COVID-19. Sequenced by immunoSEQ multiplex PCR; TCRdb stores in-frame clones only, minus some. The data contain about 100,000 clones, around 93% of them singletons. The specimen was peripheral blood. The receptor source for this set is a man between 50 and 59 years old with acute or convalescent COVID-19.

The rearrangement links TRBV5-8 to TRBJ1-2, with TRBD1 identical over 7 bases. Germline V gene lookup returns CDR1 SGHTS and CDR2 YDEGEE. Unmatched junction bases numbered 8, after V lost 7 bases and J lost 2 bases. The CDR3 runs to 14 residues. This chain's CDR3 is CASSRGQRNYGYTF. The CDR3 nucleotides are TGTGCCAGCTCGAGGGGACAGAGGAACTATGGCTACACCTTC.

This clone was seen only once. The chain combines TRBV18 with TRBJ2-1, with a tentative D call TRBD2 (5 bases). Trimming pared 0 bases from V and 9 bases from J, leaving 9 bases between. Germline loops: CDR1 KGHSH, CDR2 LQKENI. CDR3 length equals 13 residues. The CDR3 DNA reads as TGTGCCAGCTCACCACCGGCTAGCTCTGAGCAGTTCTTC. This sequence encodes CASSPPASSEQFF.

V is TRBV18 and J is TRBJ1-2, with 8 bases identical to TRBD1. Trimming took 3 bases from V and 2 from J; bases not matched to a gene: 8. The CDR3 spans 16 residues. Germline assignment: CDR1 KGHSH and CDR2 LQKENI. The CDR3 region has the DNA TGTGCCAGCTCACCCACAGGCAGGGGGCGGAACTATGGCTACACCTTC. Protein: CASSPTGRGRNYGYTF.

The CDR3 is CASSASGGVNEQFF. In nucleotides, the CDR3 is TGTGCCAGCAGCGCGAGCGGGGGGGTGAATGAGCAGTTCTTC. V usage is TRBV9 and J usage is TRBJ2-1, with 10 positions matching TRBD2. V was pared by 3 bases and J by 7 bases, with 4 bases of the junction left unmatched. CDR1 is SGDLS, CDR2 YYNGEE, per germline. This CDR3 has 14 residues.

In its sample, this clone was seen a few times. The rearrangement uses TRBV25-1 and TRBJ2-1; no firm D call. The germline V gene encodes CDR1 MGHDK and CDR2 SYGVNS. V shed 4 bases and J shed 5 bases, with 12 bases lying between them. This CDR3 has 14 amino acids. In DNA, the CDR3 is TGTGCCAGCAGTGCCGACAAAGGAAACAATGAGCAGTTCTTC. Protein product: CASSADKGNNEQFF.

CDR3 in amino acids: CASISGAVIEAFF. For the CDR3, the DNA is TGTGCCAGCATATCTGGGGCGGTGATTGAAGCTTTCTTT. The genes are TRBV28 and TRBJ1-1; a weak D match, TRBD1 (5 bases). In germline, CDR1 is MDHEN, CDR2 SYDVKM. Deletions cut 7 bases from V and 7 bases from J, with 16 bases between. The CDR3 runs to 13 residues. Supplemented by reference TRBV28 and TRBJ1-1, the full variable domain reads DVKVTQSSRYLVKRTGEKVFLECVQDMDHENMFWYRQDPGLGLRLIYFSYDVKMKEKGDIPEGYSVSREKKERFSLILESASTNQTSMYLCASISGAVIEAFFGQGTRLTVV.

J is TRBJ2-7 and V is TRBV25-1; TRBD1 matches at 10 bases. Germline V gives CDR1 MGHDK, CDR2 SYGVNS. V was clipped by 1 base and J by 4 bases; unmatched bases: 4. The CDR3 is 15 amino acids. Written as DNA, the CDR3 is TGTGCCAGCAGTGAATTGACAGGGGGCCGGTACGAGCAGTACTTC. It is translated as CASSELTGGRYEQYF.

V and J are TRBV11-3 and TRBJ1-5; D remains ambiguous. This CDR3 comprises 13 residues. Germline V CDR1 and CDR2: SGHNT, YENEEA. V lost 5 bases to trimming and J lost 4 bases, with 9 bases between them. CDR3 in amino acids: CASSKDSNQPQHF. CDR3 bases: TGTGCCAGCAGCAAAGATAGTAATCAGCCCCAGCATTTT.

This chain joins TRBV7-2 and TRBJ2-2; D is unclear. The CDR3 runs to 16 residues. V was trimmed by 0 bases and J by 0 bases, leaving 8 bases between them. Germline loops: CDR1 SGHTA, CDR2 FQGNSA. The CDR3 DNA reads TGTGCCAGCAGCTTAGCACAGAACGCGAACACCGGGGAGCTGTTTTTT. Protein: CASSLAQNANTGELFF.

The chain combines TRBV5-1 with TRBJ2-1, with D tentatively TRBD2 (5 bases). Trimming shortened V by 4 bases and J by 2 bases, and 13 bases separated the two germline ends. The CDR3 has 15 amino acids. The germline CDR1 and CDR2 sequences are SGHRS and YFSETQ. The chain's CDR3 is CASSPGDRTYNEQFF. The DNA for the CDR3 is TGCGCCAGCAGCCCCGGGGATAGGACCTACAATGAGCAGTTCTTC.

The V gene is TRBV27, the J gene TRBJ2-7, with 10 bases fitting TRBD1. CDR1 MNHEY and CDR2 SMNVEV come from the germline V gene (reference sequence). This CDR3 spans 16 amino acids. V was clipped by 3 bases and J by 3 bases; unmatched bases: 8. The chain's CDR3 is CASSFSGTGDLYEQYF. CDR3 sequence (DNA): TGTGCCAGCAGTTTTTCCGGGACAGGGGATCTCTACGAGCAGTACTTC.

The chain joins TRBV6-5 to TRBJ1-5; 9 positions match TRBD1. V lost 7 bases and J lost 2; bases outside the gene matches: 6. The CDR3 totals 15 residues. Germline CDR1 MNHEY, CDR2 SVGAGI. CDR3 amino acids: CASKTGTGRNQPQHF. CDR3 sequence (DNA): TGTGCCAGCAAGACCGGGACAGGGCGCAATCAGCCCCAGCATTTT.

This clone was picked up one time. The gene calls are TRBV19 and TRBJ1-1; D perhaps matches TRBD1 (5 bases). The CDR3 extends over 12 amino acids. Germline V gene data show CDR1 as LNHDA and CDR2 as SQIVND (reference sequence). Between the trimmed V and J ends, which lost 5 bases and 5 bases, there was a span of 9 bases. Written as DNA, the CDR3 is TGTGCCAGTAGTGGGGGGAGGACTGAAGCTTTCTTT. Protein: CASSGGRTEAFF.

The chain joins TRBV7-2 to TRBJ2-2, with D uncertain. V was cut by 5 bases and J by 4 bases, with 8 bases left in between. Germline-derived CDR1 and CDR2 are SGHTA and FQGNSA. There are 13 residues in the CDR3. In DNA, the CDR3 is TGTGCCAGCAGCCTAATCCCCACCGGGGAGCTGTTTTTT. It is translated as CASSLIPTGELFF.

This clone was counted a single time. This chain's CDR3 is CASSLLAGGRTDTQYF. The CDR3, as DNA: TGTGCCAGCAGCTTACTAGCGGGGGGACGCACAGATACGCAGTATTTT. The chain has TRBV7-2 and TRBJ2-3; 11 bases line up with TRBD2. Germline lookup yields CDR1 SGHTA and CDR2 FQGNSA. V lost 2 bases and J lost 1; bases outside the gene matches: 2. The CDR3 has 16 amino acids.

The rearrangement links TRBV2 to TRBJ2-1; the match to TRBD1 covers 8 bases. Trimming took 6 bases from V and 4 from J; bases not matched to a gene: 8. Germline V gene data show CDR1 as SNHLY and CDR2 as FYNNEI. The CDR3 is made up of 15 amino acids. The CDR3 region is CASRVGTGLYNEQFF. CDR3 nucleotides: TGTGCCAGCAGGGTCGGGACAGGCCTTTACAATGAGCAGTTCTTC.

The gene calls are TRBV7-2 and TRBJ2-7; 7 bases align to TRBD1. The CDR3 extends over 14 amino acids. The germline V gene encodes CDR1 SGHTA and CDR2 FQGNSA. Unmatched junction bases numbered 5, after V lost 6 bases and J lost 0 bases. The CDR3 region has the DNA TGTGCCAGCAGTAGGTCAGGGGGCTCCTACGAGCAGTACTTC. Translating it yields CASSRSGGSYEQYF. The entire variable domain, with the rest obtained from reference TRBV7-2 and TRBJ2-7, is as follows: GAGVSQSPSNKVTEKGKDVELRCDPISGHTALYWYRQSLGQGLEFLIYFQGNSAPDKSGLPSDRFSAERTGGSVSTLTIQRTQQEDSAVYLCASSRSGGSYEQYFGPGTRLTVT.

The chain links TRBV18 to TRBJ1-2, with 7 bases fitting TRBD1. V gave up 4 bases and J gave up 7 bases; unmatched junction bases: 6. Germline V gene sequence: CDR1 KGHSH, CDR2 LQKENI. The CDR3 sequence is 13 residues long. The CDR3 bases are TGTGCCAGCTCACAGCAGACAGGGATTGGCTACACCTTC. It encodes CASSQQTGIGYTF.

This rearrangement joins TRBV2 to TRBJ1-1, with TRBD1 matching over 11 bases. Germline CDR1 is SNHLY and CDR2 is FYNNEI. The CDR3 is 15 residues long. Trimming took 6 bases from V and 4 from J; bases not matched to a gene: 7. CDR3 loop: CASRGQGALGTEAFF. The CDR3 DNA reads as TGTGCCAGCAGAGGACAGGGGGCTCTGGGCACTGAAGCTTTCTTT.

The CDR3 loop is CASSRTADYEQYF. DNA of the CDR3: TGTGCCAGCAGCCGGACAGCCGACTACGAGCAGTACTTC. The rearrangement uses TRBV27 and TRBJ2-7, with D maybe TRBD1 (6 bases). There are 13 residues in the CDR3. The V and J ends lost 6 bases and 3 bases respectively, with 12 bases between them. Looked up from germline, CDR1 is MNHEY and CDR2 is SMNVEV (reference sequence).

Points on this clone: Distinct nucleotide sequences in the sample also encode this CDR3. The V and J genes are TRBV6-5 and TRBJ1-1, with a weak D call TRBD1 (6 bases). Trimming left V 7 bases short and J 4 bases short, with 10 bases between. This CDR3 has 12 amino acids. The germline CDR1 and CDR2 sequences are MNHEY and SVGAGI. The CDR3 region has the DNA TGTGCCAGCATCAACAGGGCCACTGAAGCTTTCTTT. This sequence encodes CASINRATEAFF.

The rearrangement links TRBV30 to TRBJ1-2; D is possibly TRBD1 (5 bases). This CDR3 contains 12 residues. The V end lost 2 bases, the J end lost 8 bases, and 12 bases lay between the germline ends. In germline, CDR1 is GTSNPN, CDR2 SVGIG (reference sequence). DNA of the CDR3: TGTGCCTGGAGTATGGGGCAAGGAGGCTACACCTTC. Protein sequence: CAWSMGQGGYTF.

The chain carries TRBV7-2 and TRBJ2-5; the D is unclear. There are 14 residues in the CDR3. V was clipped by 1 base and J by 1 base, with 7 bases between them. The germline gives CDR1 SGHTA, CDR2 FQGNSA. Written as DNA, the CDR3 is TGTGCCAGCAGCTTAGTAACGGGCCAAGAGACCCAGTACTTC. It is translated as CASSLVTGQETQYF. The whole variable domain, remainder taken from reference TRBV7-2 and TRBJ2-5, is GAGVSQSPSNKVTEKGKDVELRCDPISGHTALYWYRQSLGQGLEFLIYFQGNSAPDKSGLPSDRFSAERTGGSVSTLTIQRTQQEDSAVYLCASSLVTGQETQYFGPGTRLLVL.

This chain connects TRBV11-2 to TRBJ2-1; 7 nucleotides match TRBD2. V lost 3 bases, J lost 0 bases, and 11 bases stayed unmatched. CDR3 length: 18 residues. In germline, CDR1 is SGHAT, CDR2 FQNNGV. For the CDR3, the DNA is TGTGCCAGCAGCTTCGGCCTAAAGGCGGGAGCCTCCTACAATGAGCAGTTCTTC. Translated, it gives CASSFGLKAGASYNEQFF.

J is TRBJ2-7 and V is TRBV4-2; 7 positions agree with TRBD1. This CDR3 contains 14 residues. Trimming took 3 bases from V and 4 from J; bases not matched to a gene: 6. Germline V CDR1 and CDR2: LGHNA, YNFKEQ. The CDR3 nucleotides are TGTGCCAGCAGCCACCCCGGGACAGAGTACGAGCAGTACTTC. It codes for CASSHPGTEYEQYF.

The chain recombines TRBV9 with TRBJ2-7; the match to TRBD2 covers 11 bases. Germline V gives CDR1 SGDLS, CDR2 YYNGEE. J was trimmed by 4 bases and V by 0 bases; bases with no gene match: 6. The CDR3 loop spans 16 amino acids. CDR3 region: CASSVGLAGGTYEQYF. The CDR3 DNA reads as TGTGCCAGCAGCGTAGGCCTAGCGGGGGGAACATACGAGCAGTACTTC.

This rearrangement joins TRBV5-1 to TRBJ2-7, with a possible D match to TRBD2 (7 bases). V was pared by 2 bases and J by 4 bases, with 13 bases between. The CDR3 sequence is 14 residues long. In germline, CDR1 is SGHRS, CDR2 YFSETQ. In DNA, the CDR3 is TGCGCCAGCAGCTTAGGCGGGGGCGTGTACGAGCAGTACTTC. Translating it yields CASSLGGGVYEQYF.

The V and J genes are TRBV5-1 and TRBJ2-1, with 8 bases lining up with TRBD1. This CDR3 is 19 amino acids long. Germline values: CDR1 SGHRS, CDR2 YFSETQ. With 2 bases clipped from V and 5 bases from J, the junction kept 18 bases outside the gene matches. The CDR3 loop is CASSFLGQEPTGGHNEQFF. The CDR3 nucleotides are TGCGCCAGCAGCTTCTTGGGACAGGAACCCACCGGAGGTCACAATGAGCAGTTCTTC.